This TCR beta chain comes out of a study of cytomegalovirus exposure and HLA in healthy donors. Regarding the study as a whole: Segments of the TCR beta V type were, in most cases, productive about 87% or about 30% of the time in an earlier analysis. Researchers left out some V segments, among them TRBV6-2 and TRBV6-3, as indistinguishable.

The PCR employed 60 Vbeta primers together with 13 Jbeta primers. Assay used: immunoSEQ multiplex PCR; TCRdb lists only in-frame clones, some missing. The repertoire holds over 140,000 clones, around 80% seen once, with roughly 1.4% in the top ten. As concerns this clone: Its specificity is not known.

At the time of sampling, donors were nominally healthy, though unrecorded immune exposures were likely. This CDR3 spans 18 amino acids. Per germline, CDR1 SGHRS and CDR2 YFSETQ. The ends lost 5 bases at V and 5 bases at J; junction bases unmatched: 14. The sequencing input was PBMCs. The clonotype originates from a man aged 25-45 years in good health and CMV-seropositive. The chain links TRBV5-1 to TRBJ2-2; the match to TRBD2 covers 11 bases. In DNA, the CDR3 is TGCGCCAGCAGACATACTAGCGGGAGCCGGGTAGGGACCGGGGAGCTGTTTTTT. Translated: CASRHTSGSRVGTGELFF.